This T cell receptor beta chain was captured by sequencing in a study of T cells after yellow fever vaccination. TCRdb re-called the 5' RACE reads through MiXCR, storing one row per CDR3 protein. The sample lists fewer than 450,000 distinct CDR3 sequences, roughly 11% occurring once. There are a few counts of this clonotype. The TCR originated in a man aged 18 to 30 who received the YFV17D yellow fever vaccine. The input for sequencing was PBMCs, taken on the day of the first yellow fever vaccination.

The CDR3: CASSLDRPMNTEAFF. The CDR3 nucleotides read TGCGCCAGCAGCTTGGATCGACCCATGAACACTGAAGCTTTCTTT. The V gene is TRBV5-1, the J gene TRBJ1-1; D is unclear. CDR3 length: 15 amino acids. CDR1 is SGHRS, CDR2 YFSETQ, per germline. V shed 0 bases and J shed 0 bases, with 9 bases lying between them.